This T cell receptor beta chain appears in the sequencing data of a study of vaccination and CD4 T cells after COVID-19. With the Oncomine TCR Beta short-read assay, DNA from cultured CD4+ T cells was sequenced. TCRdb reprocessed the PCR reads with MiXCR, giving one entry per CDR3 protein. The sample consists of more than 15,000 distinct CDR3 sequences, around 47% of them appearing once. Time point reported: late sampling 161 to 241 days after vaccination in three convalescent patients. Noted treatment: roughly nine-day PBMC culture with coronavirus spike peptide pools or control peptides (ViraFEST assay). The table lists this clonotype with a few counts. Its antigen is not identified. This CDR3 is 13 amino acids long. CDR1 and CDR2 from the germline V gene are DFQATT and SNEGSKA (reference sequence). V shed 3 bases and J shed 4 bases, with 13 bases lying between them.

Sequenced material: CD4+ T cells from blood, cultured in vitro, taken about 7 months after SARS-CoV-2 vaccination. The TCR comes from a human donor who had recovered from COVID-19. The chain is built from TRBV20-1 and TRBJ2-7; D is perhaps TRBD1 or TRBD2 (5 bases each). CDR3 loop: CSARGDRDYEQYF. The CDR3 nucleotides are TGCAGTGCTAGGGGGGACCGAGATTACGAGCAGTACTTC.